The following is a T cell receptor (beta chain) sequence with its context. Those enrolled, adults aged about 18 to 89 years, came from around 24 US areas. Which cohort a participant joined came from the clinical history participants gave. The entry originates in a study of blood T cell repertoires in COVID-19. The overall study: Acute-phase and convalescent COVID-19 samples originated in the United States, Italy and Spain. T cells, B-cell-depleted T cells, or PBMCs supplied cDNA or gDNA.

Assay: immunoSEQ multiplex PCR; the TCRdb copy retains only in-frame clones and omits some. The sample lists about 200,000 clones; 75% to 85% were seen once. Sequencing was carried out using PBMCs or T cells enriched from blood (not recorded which). This sequence originates from a woman aged 40 to 50 with acute COVID-19.

The CDR3 reads CASSAQPADSYEQYF. The CDR3 bases are TGTGCCAGCAGCGCCCAGCCCGCGGACTCCTACGAGCAGTACTTC. The chain joins TRBV9 to TRBJ2-7; D not resolved. Per the germline V gene, CDR1 is SGDLS and CDR2 is YYNGEE. The CDR3 runs 15 residues. V was shortened by 3 bases and J by 0 bases, with 13 bases between the two germline ends.